Presented here are 14 T cell receptor beta chains from one specimen sequenced in a study of T cells in Graves' hyperthyroidism and ophthalmopathy. The source material, RNA transcripts, was used to amplify TCR beta CDR3 regions. Carried out on the TCR CDR3, a first-round RT-PCR used the HTBI primer set. TCRdb re-analysed the multiplex PCR reads in MiXCR, keeping a single row per CDR3 protein. The sample consists of 300,000 to 350,000 distinct CDR3 sequences, roughly 23% of them appearing once. Sequenced material: blood. These receptors all stem from a woman between 50 and 59 years old with Graves' hyperthyroidism.

This clonotype has more than one count but fewer than ten. The chain carries TRBV7-9 and TRBJ1-3; D possibly corresponds to TRBD1 (5 bases). Germline V gene sequence: CDR1 SEHNR, CDR2 FQNEAQ (reference sequence). The CDR3 length is 16 residues. Trimming left V 1 base short and J 4 bases short, with 14 bases between. CDR3 sequence (DNA): TGTGCCAGCAGCTTAGTTCTAGGGCAGGGAGGAAACACCATATATTTT. Its protein is CASSLVLGQGGNTIYF.

This clonotype has ten or more counts. J is TRBJ1-3 and V is TRBV28; D is uncertain. In germline, CDR1 is MDHEN, CDR2 SYDVKM. There are 15 residues in the CDR3. V lost 3 bases to trimming and J lost 0 bases, with 9 bases between them. The CDR3 reads CASSFDQNSGNTIYF. CDR3 DNA: TGTGCCAGCAGTTTCGACCAAAACTCTGGAAACACCATATATTTT. The full variable domain, completed using reference TRBV28 and TRBJ1-3, is DVKVTQSSRYLVKRTGEKVFLECVQDMDHENMFWYRQDPGLGLRLIYFSYDVKMKEKGDIPEGYSVSREKKERFSLILESASTNQTSMYLCASSFDQNSGNTIYFGEGSWLTVV.

This clonotype has a handful of counts. V is TRBV6-1 and J is TRBJ1-2; D is possibly TRBD1 (6 bases). Trimming removed 6 bases from V and 8 bases from J, with 16 bases in between. The CDR3 has 13 residues. Looked up from germline, CDR1 is MNHNS and CDR2 is SASEGT. CDR3 nucleotides: TGTGCCAGCAGAACAGGGTCCGGGGGCGGCTACACCTTC. Translated, it gives CASRTGSGGGYTF.

This clonotype was detected ten times or more. The chain is built from TRBV18 and TRBJ2-1, with D hard to call. The CDR3 is made up of 15 amino acids. CDR1 is KGHSH and CDR2 is LQKENI in the germline V gene. The V and J ends lost 8 bases and 3 bases respectively, with 17 bases between them. The CDR3 sequence: CASTPPSADYNEQFF. The DNA for the CDR3 is TGTGCCAGCACCCCCCCGAGCGCAGACTACAATGAGCAGTTCTTC.

The chain is built from TRBV19 and TRBJ2-3, with D unclear. Trimming removed 11 bases from V and 2 bases from J, with 8 bases in between. The CDR3 covers 11 residues. Per the germline V gene, CDR1 is LNHDA and CDR2 is SQIVND (reference sequence). CDR3 protein: CASKITDTQYF. CDR3 bases: TGTGCCTCCAAAATCACAGATACGCAGTATTTT.

The table lists this clonotype with many counts. The gene calls are TRBV20-1 and TRBJ2-2; D not certain. Germline assignment: CDR1 DFQATT and CDR2 SNEGSKA (reference sequence). Trimming removed 6 bases at V and 0 bases at J, with 17 bases between. This CDR3 region has 16 residues. This CDR3 is CSASAHATSNTGELFF. DNA for the CDR3: TGCAGTGCCTCCGCCCACGCAACCTCGAACACCGGGGAGCTGTTTTTT.

The V call is TRBV5-1, the J call TRBJ2-4; possibly TRBD1 or TRBD2 for D (5 bases each). Germline V gene lookup returns CDR1 SGHRS and CDR2 YFSETQ. With 2 bases removed from V and 10 bases from J, the gap between germline ends came to 22 bases. There are 16 residues in the CDR3. The CDR3 DNA is TGCGCCAGCAGCTTCGATGGACAAAACGGGGCGAGGATTCAGTACTTC. Its translation: CASSFDGQNGARIQYF.

This rearrangement joins TRBV7-9 to TRBJ1-4; D not resolved. CDR1 is SEHNR and CDR2 is FQNEAQ in the germline V gene (reference sequence). The V and J ends lost 5 bases and 4 bases respectively, with 11 bases between them. This CDR3 comprises 14 residues. Here the CDR3 DNA reads TGTGCCAGCAGCGAGGCAGACCTTAATGAAAAACTGTTTTTT. Translation: CASSEADLNEKLFF. The variable domain in full, with the rest retrieved from reference TRBV7-9 and TRBJ1-4, is DTGVSQNPRHKITKRGQNVTFRCDPISEHNRLYWYRQTLGQGPEFLTYFQNEAQLEKSRLLSDRFSAERPKGSFSTLEIQRTEQGDSAMYLCASSEADLNEKLFFGSGTQLSVL.

Many counts were recorded for this clonotype. This rearrangement joins TRBV12-3 or TRBV12-4 to TRBJ2-2; D is perhaps TRBD1 or TRBD2 (5 bases each). V lost 4 bases to trimming and J lost 6 bases, with 18 bases between them. There are 16 residues in the CDR3. CDR3 coding DNA: TGTGCCAGCAGTTCTTTCGGGGCGCCCATCTCCGGGGAGCTGTTTTTT. Residues: CASSSFGAPISGELFF.

This clonotype was counted a few times. The CDR3 sequence: CASLTPTVNEKLFF. CDR3 nucleotides: TGTGCCAGCCTGACCCCGACAGTGAATGAAAAACTGTTTTTT. The V and J genes are TRBV28 and TRBJ1-4; possible D gene TRBD1, 5 bases. The CDR3 extends over 14 amino acids. Trimming removed 8 bases from V and 5 bases from J, with 15 bases in between. Germline V gives CDR1 MDHEN, CDR2 SYDVKM.

The chain uses TRBV29-1 and TRBJ2-1; D possibly corresponds to TRBD1 (6 bases). The V end lost 5 bases, the J end lost 4 bases, and 6 bases lay between the germline ends. The CDR3 sequence is 11 residues long. Germline CDR1 reads SQVTM; CDR2 reads ANQGSEA. DNA of the CDR3: TGCAGCGTTAGGGGGTACAATGAGCAGTTCTTC. This gives the protein CSVRGYNEQFF.

On this clonotype itself: This clone may be a read error of a much larger clone one base away. This chain connects TRBV6-1 to TRBJ2-3; a possible D gene is TRBD2 (5 bases). The V end was cut by 5 bases, the J end by 3 bases, with 12 bases between. The CDR3 covers 14 residues. CDR1 and CDR2 (germline): MNHNS, SASEGT. The CDR3 here is CASSIGLITDTQYF. The CDR3 DNA sequence: TGTGCCAGCAGTATAGGACTTATTACAGATACGCAGTATTTT.

This clonotype was seen repeatedly, ten times or more. The chain joins TRBV27 to TRBJ1-5; D uncertain. Trimming removed 4 bases from V and 3 bases from J, with 7 bases in between. This CDR3 comprises 13 residues. CDR1 and CDR2 (germline): MNHEY, SMNVEV (reference sequence). CDR3 bases: TGTGCCAGCAGTTCCCAGCCCAATCAGCCCCAGCATTTT. Translating it yields CASSSQPNQPQHF.

This clonotype was detected a few times. The gene calls are TRBV12-3 or TRBV12-4 and TRBJ2-1; TRBD2 matches at 9 bases. The V and J ends lost 4 bases and 6 bases, in that order; junction bases with no gene match: 4. CDR3 length equals 14 residues. Written as DNA, the CDR3 is TGTGCCAGCAGTTCGGGACTAGCTGGCAATGAGCAGTTCTTC. Amino acids: CASSSGLAGNEQFF.